Below are 6 T cell receptor beta chains sequenced from a single sample in a study of T-cell memory formation after mild COVID-19. MiXCR was run by TCRdb on the 5' RACE reads, yielding one entry per CDR3 protein. The sample carries 40,000 to 55,000 distinct CDR3 sequences, around 12% recorded once. Sequencing used PBMCs or a T cell subset sorted from them (not recorded which). Receptors originate from a man between 18 and 35 years old who had mild COVID-19 (a few samples of this study predate the infection). Cell type and time point are not known.

This clonotype was counted many times. The chain has TRBV7-2 and TRBJ2-5, with 8 bases aligning to TRBD1. The CDR3 loop spans 15 amino acids. From germline, CDR1 is SGHTA and CDR2 FQGNSA. The junction had 9 bases not matched to a gene; V was cut back by 4 bases and J by 5 bases. The CDR3 reads CASSSRTGTYETQYF. The CDR3, as DNA: TGTGCCAGCAGCTCCAGGACAGGGACGTACGAGACCCAGTACTTC.

This clonotype was found many times. This chain uses TRBV7-2 with TRBJ2-3; weak D call: TRBD2 (7 bases). The CDR3 loop spans 14 amino acids. The V gene lost 8 bases and the J gene lost 2 bases, with 14 bases spanning the gap. Per the germline V gene, CDR1 is SGHTA and CDR2 is FQGNSA. CDR3 in DNA: TGTGCCAGCCGAGGGGGGGGAAACACAGATACGCAGTATTTT. Its translation is CASRGGGNTDTQYF.

Only a few counts were recorded for this clonotype. The chain has TRBV6-4 and TRBJ2-3, with 8 bases aligning to TRBD2. V lost 4 bases to trimming and J lost 6 bases; unmatched junction nucleotides: 3. The CDR3 has 13 residues. Germline values: CDR1 MRHNA, CDR2 SNTAGT. For the CDR3, the DNA is TGTGCCAGCAGTGCCCAGCGGGGGGATACGCAGTATTTT. It translates to CASSAQRGDTQYF.

This clonotype was counted many times. This rearrangement joins TRBV6-5 to TRBJ2-1, with D possibly TRBD2 on 5 matching bases. Germline CDR1 MNHEY, CDR2 SVGAGI. Trimming took off 6 bases at V and 5 bases at J, with 14 bases between the two ends. This CDR3 is 14 amino acids long. CDR3 nucleotides: TGTGCCAGCAGGAGGGTGACCGTTGACAATGAGCAGTTCTTC. Amino acids: CASRRVTVDNEQFF.

This clonotype is termed medium-sized. The chain employs TRBV3-1 and TRBJ2-3; D is ambiguous. This CDR3 has 14 amino acids. V was cut by 1 base and J by 6 bases, with 11 bases left in between. Germline values: CDR1 LGHDT, CDR2 YNNKEL (reference sequence). The CDR3 DNA is TGTGCCAGCAGCCAAGCACCCCCCCCGGATACGCAGTATTTT. This translates into CASSQAPPPDTQYF.

This clonotype occurred a few times. This chain links TRBV20-1 with TRBJ2-5, with D tentatively TRBD1 or TRBD2 (5 bases each). V lost 6 bases to trimming and J lost 5 bases, with 16 bases between them. The CDR3 spans 13 residues. The V gene's germline CDR1 is DFQATT and CDR2 SNEGSKA (reference sequence). CDR3 in amino acids: CSATGPGVETQYF. Written as DNA, the CDR3 is TGCAGTGCCACGGGACCCGGCGTCGAGACCCAGTACTTC.